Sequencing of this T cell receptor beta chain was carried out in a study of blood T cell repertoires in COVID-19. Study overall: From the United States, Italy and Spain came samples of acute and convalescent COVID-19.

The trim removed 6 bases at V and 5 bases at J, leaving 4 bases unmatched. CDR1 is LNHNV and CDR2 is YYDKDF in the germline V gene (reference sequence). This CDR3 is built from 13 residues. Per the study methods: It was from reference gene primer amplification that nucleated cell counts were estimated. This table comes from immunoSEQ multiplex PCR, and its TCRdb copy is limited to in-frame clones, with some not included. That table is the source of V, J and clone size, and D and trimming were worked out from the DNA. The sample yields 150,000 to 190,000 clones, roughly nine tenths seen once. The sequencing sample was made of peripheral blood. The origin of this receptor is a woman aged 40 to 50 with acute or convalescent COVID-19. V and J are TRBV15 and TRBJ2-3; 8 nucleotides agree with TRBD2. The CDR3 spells CATSTSGGDTQYF. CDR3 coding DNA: TGTGCCACCAGTACGAGCGGGGGAGATACGCAGTATTTT.